This passage covers 5 T cell receptor beta chains from one sample sequenced in a study of T cells after yellow fever vaccination. TCRdb independently ran MiXCR on the 5' RACE reads; one entry per CDR3 protein. The sample consists of about 210,000 distinct CDR3 sequences, 3.2% of them appearing once. The sample was CD4+ T cells sorted from PBMCs, taken 10 days after the yellow fever booster vaccination. The receptors come from a young man who received the YFV17D yellow fever vaccine.

The V and J genes are TRBV28 and TRBJ1-1, with 7 bases lining up with TRBD1. Germline CDR1 reads MDHEN; CDR2 reads SYDVKM. The CDR3 extends over 15 amino acids. The V and J ends lost 6 bases and 1 base, in that order; junction bases with no gene match: 8. The CDR3 sequence: CASRGGQAGNTEAFF. For the CDR3, the DNA is TGTGCCAGCAGGGGCGGACAGGCCGGGAACACTGAAGCTTTCTTT. Variable domain in full (rest from reference TRBV28 and TRBJ1-1): DVKVTQSSRYLVKRTGEKVFLECVQDMDHENMFWYRQDPGLGLRLIYFSYDVKMKEKGDIPEGYSVSREKKERFSLILESASTNQTSMYLCASRGGQAGNTEAFFGQGTRLTVV.

This clonotype was counted between two and nine times. The V call is TRBV6-2 or TRBV6-3, the J call TRBJ2-3; TRBD2 matches 8 bases. CDR1 and CDR2 (germline): MNHEY, SVGEGT. The J segment lost 6 bases and the V segment lost 8 bases, leaving 7 bases of the junction unmatched. CDR3 size: 13 residues. Here the CDR3 reads CASRRSGEDTQYF. The DNA for the CDR3 is TGTGCCAGCCGCCGTAGCGGGGAGGATACGCAGTATTTT.

This clonotype was seen more than once but under ten times. The J gene is TRBJ2-3, the V gene TRBV7-2; D gene ambiguous. The V end lost 8 bases, the J end lost 2 bases, and 14 bases lay between the germline ends. The CDR3 has 14 amino acids. Germline CDR1 SGHTA, CDR2 FQGNSA. The CDR3 sequence: CASQTNTVTDTQYF. The CDR3 DNA reads as TGTGCCAGCCAGACAAATACCGTCACAGATACGCAGTATTTT.

This clonotype has at least ten counts. This chain joins TRBV20-1 and TRBJ2-3, with D tentatively TRBD1 or TRBD2 (5 bases each). V was trimmed by 2 bases and J by 1 base, leaving 19 bases between them. The CDR3 contains 17 residues. Germline loops: CDR1 DFQATT, CDR2 SNEGSKA (reference sequence). The CDR3 loop is CSARNPGRRRGTDTQYF. The CDR3 DNA reads TGCAGTGCTAGAAATCCGGGACGCCGAAGGGGCACAGATACGCAGTATTTT.

This clonotype was counted ten times or more. V is TRBV20-1 and J is TRBJ1-2, with 7 bases aligning to TRBD1. V was pared by 3 bases and J by 10 bases, with 5 bases of the junction left unmatched. The V gene's germline CDR1 is DFQATT and CDR2 SNEGSKA (reference sequence). The CDR3 sequence is 11 residues long. CDR3 nucleotide sequence: TGCAGTGCTAGTACAGGGGACGACTACACCTTC. It specifies CSASTGDDYTF.